Listed here is a single T cell receptor beta chain. This record comes from a study of shared clonotypes between healthy human individuals. TCRdb keeps only in-frame clones here, not all; method: immunoSEQ multiplex PCR. The sample includes fewer than 1.8 million clones, approximately 98.5% of them seen just once. V lost 3 bases and J 3 bases, leaving 18 bases between the germline ends. In germline, CDR1 is SGHTA, CDR2 FQGNSA. The CDR3 loop spans 16 amino acids. The chain has TRBV7-2 and TRBJ2-7; D call uncertain. This receptor was identified in a man aged 30 to 39 in good health. The sample consisted of naive CD4+ T cells sorted from blood. Sample subset: CD45RA+ positively selected. CDR3 sequence reads: CASSFLLSRVGYEQYF. Written as DNA, the CDR3 is TGTGCCAGCAGCTTTCTTCTCTCTCGGGTCGGCTACGAGCAGTACTTC.